These 32 T cell receptor beta chains were sequenced from one sample in a study of blood T cell repertoires in COVID-19. Here immunoSEQ multiplex PCR was the method, and the copy in TCRdb shows in-frame clones only, minus some. The sample consists of some 200,000 clones, roughly four fifths of them appearing once. Source material: peripheral blood. The receptors come from a human donor with acute or convalescent COVID-19. The donor label of this sample is uncertain.

This chain connects TRBV9 to TRBJ1-1, with D possibly TRBD1 on 6 matching bases. V was shortened by 4 bases and J by 3 bases, with 16 bases between the two germline ends. The CDR3 has 15 residues. The germline V gene has CDR1 SGDLS and CDR2 YYNGEE. The CDR3 DNA is TGTGCCAGCAGCCCGGGGGGGCCCTGGGACACTGAAGCTTTCTTT. Protein sequence: CASSPGGPWDTEAFF. The entire variable domain, with the rest obtained from reference TRBV9 and TRBJ1-1, is as follows: DSGVTQTPKHLITATGQRVTLRCSPRSGDLSVYWYQQSLDQGLQFLIQYYNGEERAKGNILERFSAQQFPDLHSELNLSSLELGDSALYFCASSPGGPWDTEAFFGQGTRLTVV.

This chain connects TRBV19 to TRBJ1-5; D gene ambiguous. CDR1 is LNHDA, CDR2 SQIVND, per germline (reference sequence). CDR3 size: 16 residues. Deletions cut 3 bases from V and 0 bases from J, with 12 bases between. CDR3: CASSMGLEISNQPQHF. The CDR3 coding sequence is TGTGCCAGTAGTATGGGCCTCGAGATTAGCAATCAGCCCCAGCATTTT.

This clone was detected only once. This rearrangement joins TRBV5-4 to TRBJ1-1, with 7 bases fitting TRBD1. Germline trimming cut 4 bases from V and 6 bases from J; bases unmatched to any gene: 12. The CDR3 loop spans 15 amino acids. Looked up from germline, CDR1 is SGHNT and CDR2 is YYREEE (reference sequence). The DNA of the CDR3 is TGTGCCAGCAGCGTCCTGAAGGGGGCGGGCCCTGAAGCTTTCTTT. This codes for CASSVLKGAGPEAFF.

The chain recombines TRBV28 with TRBJ1-1, with D perhaps TRBD1 (6 bases). The V end lost 2 bases, the J end lost 4 bases, and 11 bases lay between the germline ends. CDR3 length equals 14 residues. Germline V gene data show CDR1 as MDHEN and CDR2 as SYDVKM. DNA of the CDR3: TGTGCCAGCAGTTTAAGGGGGTTGGGCACTGAAGCTTTCTTT. Amino acids: CASSLRGLGTEAFF.

This clone has just one count. This chain uses TRBV10-2 with TRBJ2-3; 10 nucleotides line up with TRBD2. Looked up from germline, CDR1 is WSHSY and CDR2 is SAAADI. V lost 6 bases and J lost 4; bases outside the gene matches: 7. This CDR3 is 15 amino acids long. CDR3 amino acids: CASRLAGEHADTQYF. CDR3 bases: TGCGCCAGCAGGCTAGCGGGGGAGCACGCAGATACGCAGTATTTT.

This clone was counted a single time. The rearrangement uses TRBV9 and TRBJ2-3; D not resolved. The CDR3 has 12 amino acids. Looked up from germline, CDR1 is SGDLS and CDR2 is YYNGEE. Trimming pared 0 bases from V and 4 bases from J, leaving 3 bases between. CDR3 DNA: TGTGCCAGCAGCGTAGGGCCAGATACGCAGTATTTT. It codes for CASSVGPDTQYF. The whole variable domain, remainder taken from reference TRBV9 and TRBJ2-3, is DSGVTQTPKHLITATGQRVTLRCSPRSGDLSVYWYQQSLDQGLQFLIQYYNGEERAKGNILERFSAQQFPDLHSELNLSSLELGDSALYFCASSVGPDTQYFGPGTRLTVL.

The chain recombines TRBV2 with TRBJ2-1; D is ambiguous. The CDR3 runs to 15 residues. Germline V gene sequence: CDR1 SNHLY, CDR2 FYNNEI. V was pared by 11 bases and J by 0 bases, with 17 bases between. The CDR3 loop is CAPVGGSLSYNEQFF. CDR3 sequence (DNA): TGTGCCCCTGTTGGCGGCTCCCTCTCCTACAATGAGCAGTTCTTC.

This sequence joins TRBV2 and TRBJ2-7, with 9 bases fitting TRBD1. Germline-derived CDR1 and CDR2 are SNHLY and FYNNEI. After removal of 7 bases from V and 6 bases from J, the junction contained 10 bases not matched to a gene. This CDR3 spans 14 amino acids. The DNA of the CDR3 is TGTGCCAGCACCTTGACAGGGGGGACCGGCGAGCAGTACTTC. As protein: CASTLTGGTGEQYF.

The chain is built from TRBV5-1 and TRBJ2-1; D is possibly TRBD1 (5 bases). Germline lookup yields CDR1 SGHRS and CDR2 YFSETQ. This CDR3 spans 15 amino acids. The germline V and J ends were trimmed by 3 bases and 3 bases, with 13 bases remaining between them. The CDR3 region has the DNA TGCGCCAGCAGCTCGATTAGCCAGGGCTACAATGAGCAGTTCTTC. It encodes CASSSISQGYNEQFF.

To note about this clone: The DNA is omitted, as the CDR3 cannot be located on it reliably, and the CDR3 follows TCRdb's listing. V is TRBV28 and J is TRBJ2-1; TRBD2 is the table's D call and was not checked against the DNA. The CDR3 length is 19 residues, termini included. Per the germline V gene, CDR1 is MDHEN and CDR2 is SYDVKM. CDR3: CASSSSGLAGVSAYNEQFF.

The chain couples TRBV19 to TRBJ2-3, with TRBD2 as a possible D gene (5 bases). The CDR3 is 15 residues long. Trimming took 5 bases from V and 1 from J, leaving 13 bases between them. Germline lookup yields CDR1 LNHDA and CDR2 SQIVND (reference sequence). The CDR3 protein is CASSEGRWGTDTQYF. The CDR3 nucleotides read TGTGCCAGTAGTGAGGGTAGGTGGGGCACAGATACGCAGTATTTT.

This rearrangement joins TRBV9 to TRBJ2-5; no clear D gene. Germline V CDR1 and CDR2: SGDLS, YYNGEE. V lost 8 bases and J 5 bases, leaving 28 bases between the germline ends. This CDR3 is 17 amino acids long. CDR3 sequence: CASHVASPVTLWETQYF. For the CDR3, the DNA is TGTGCCAGTCACGTAGCCAGTCCCGTTACGTTGTGGGAGACCCAGTACTTC.

V gene TRBV10-3 combines with J gene TRBJ1-1, with a possible D match to TRBD1 (5 bases). The V and J ends lost 2 bases and 2 bases respectively, with 9 bases between them. The germline V gene encodes CDR1 ENHRY and CDR2 SYGVKD. This CDR3 is 14 amino acids long. This chain's CDR3 is CAISERGSNTEAFF. CDR3 DNA sequence: TGTGCCATCAGTGAGAGGGGCTCTAACACTGAAGCTTTCTTT.

The chain links TRBV7-2 to TRBJ1-2; D unclear. V shed 4 bases and J shed 0 bases, with 6 bases lying between them. The germline gives CDR1 SGHTA, CDR2 FQGNSA. The CDR3 loop spans 13 amino acids. The CDR3 sequence: CASSSTANYGYTF. The CDR3 DNA reads TGTGCCAGCAGCTCAACAGCTAACTATGGCTACACCTTC. Full variable domain (outside the CDR3, taken from reference TRBV7-2 and TRBJ1-2): GAGVSQSPSNKVTEKGKDVELRCDPISGHTALYWYRQSLGQGLEFLIYFQGNSAPDKSGLPSDRFSAERTGGSVSTLTIQRTQQEDSAVYLCASSSTANYGYTFGSGTRLTVV.

This chain connects TRBV4-1 to TRBJ1-1; D remains unclear. CDR3 size: 15 residues. Germline-derived CDR1 and CDR2 are MGHRA and YSYEKL. Trimming stripped 0 bases from V and 0 bases from J, with 8 bases between. The CDR3 sequence is CASSQDSSMNTEAFF. The CDR3 DNA reads TGCGCCAGCAGCCAAGACTCTTCTATGAACACTGAAGCTTTCTTT.

J is TRBJ2-7 and V is TRBV20-1; D unresolved. The CDR3 has 11 residues. The V end lost 1 base, the J end lost 2 bases, and 3 bases lay between the germline ends. Germline CDR1 and CDR2: DFQATT and SNEGSKA (reference sequence). The CDR3 protein is CSARATYEQYF. As DNA, the CDR3 is TGCAGTGCTAGAGCCACCTACGAGCAGTACTTC.

The V gene is TRBV7-9, the J gene TRBJ1-2; D gene ambiguous. Trimming removed 4 bases at V and 6 bases at J, with 3 bases between. The length of the CDR3 is 10 residues. Germline CDR1 is SEHNR and CDR2 is FQNEAQ (reference sequence). The CDR3 region is CASSSDGYTF. The CDR3 nucleotides are TGTGCCAGCAGCTCGGATGGCTACACCTTC.

The chain recombines TRBV5-1 with TRBJ1-3, with D possibly matching TRBD1 (5 bases). CDR1 and CDR2 from the germline V gene are SGHRS and YFSETQ. The V and J ends lost 4 bases and 2 bases respectively, with 10 bases between them. The CDR3 covers 14 residues. CDR3 nucleotide sequence: TGCGCCAGCAGCACGGGGGAGCCTGGAAACACCATATATTTT. Translated: CASSTGEPGNTIYF. The full variable domain, with the rest looked up from reference TRBV5-1 and TRBJ1-3, is KAGVTQTPRYLIKTRGQQVTLSCSPISGHRSVSWYQQTPGQGLQFLFEYFSETQRNKGNFPGRFSGRQFSNSRSEMNVSTLELGDSALYLCASSTGEPGNTIYFGEGSWLTVV.

This chain links TRBV12-3 or TRBV12-4 with TRBJ1-6; 9 bases align to TRBD1. The trim removed 6 bases at V and 10 bases at J, leaving 4 bases unmatched. The CDR3 loop spans 13 amino acids. CDR3 sequence (DNA): TGTGCCAGCAGGGGACAGGGAGCCTCACCCCTCCACTTT. This translates into CASRGQGASPLHF.

V and J are TRBV29-1 and TRBJ2-3; 14 nucleotides line up with TRBD2. V shed 6 bases and J 5 bases; nucleotides not matched to a gene: 4. Germline-derived CDR1 and CDR2 are SQVTM and ANQGSEA. This CDR3 comprises 14 residues. The CDR3: CSVGTSGGVDTQYF. CDR3 nucleotides: TGCAGCGTCGGGACTAGCGGGGGAGTAGATACGCAGTATTTT.

The chain recombines TRBV29-1 with TRBJ1-1, with 7 bases fitting TRBD1. V lost 0 bases, J lost 7 bases, and 14 bases stayed unmatched. Germline V CDR1 and CDR2: SQVTM, ANQGSEA. The CDR3 spans 16 residues. CDR3: CSVEDPAKDRIGEAFF. CDR3 DNA: TGCAGCGTTGAAGATCCGGCCAAGGACAGGATCGGTGAAGCTTTCTTT.

This clone was seen just once. The chain uses TRBV28 and TRBJ1-2, with D perhaps TRBD1 (6 bases). Germline V gene lookup returns CDR1 MDHEN and CDR2 SYDVKM. The CDR3 covers 15 residues. V shed 2 bases and J shed 4 bases, with 14 bases lying between them. For the CDR3, the DNA is TGTGCCAGCAGTTTAGGTGACAGGCTGAGCTATGGCTACACCTTC. Translated: CASSLGDRLSYGYTF.

The J gene is TRBJ2-3, the V gene TRBV4-1, with D possibly being TRBD1 (6 bases). Germline lookup yields CDR1 MGHRA and CDR2 YSYEKL. CDR3 length: 15 residues. V was cut by 1 base and J by 7 bases, with 15 bases left in between. CDR3 region: CASSQGAGADHTQYF. The DNA of the CDR3 is TGCGCCAGCAGCCAAGGGGCAGGGGCCGACCATACGCAGTATTTT.

The chain joins TRBV9 to TRBJ2-7, with TRBD2 matching over 11 bases. Germline values: CDR1 SGDLS, CDR2 YYNGEE. The V segment lost 3 bases and the J segment 3 bases; nucleotides outside the gene matches: 5. The CDR3 has 15 amino acids. CDR3 region: CASSGGLAEHYEQYF. The CDR3, as DNA: TGTGCCAGCAGCGGGGGACTAGCGGAACACTACGAGCAGTACTTC.

The rearrangement joins TRBV21-1 to TRBJ1-2; no DNA check was done on the table's D call, TRBD1. TRBV21-1 is marked as a pseudogene. The CDR3 is 24 amino acids. The CDR3 loop is CASSKVSNFFGGWGRDSTNYGYTF. The CDR3 nucleotides are TGTGCCAGCAGCAAAGTAAGTAATTTTTTCGGCGGTTGGGGTCGGGACAGCACTAACTATGGCTACACCTTC.

The J gene is TRBJ2-1, the V gene TRBV9; a weak D match, TRBD2 (5 bases). V was cut by 4 bases and J by 0 bases, with 11 bases left in between. CDR3 size: 15 residues. Germline values: CDR1 SGDLS, CDR2 YYNGEE. For the CDR3, the DNA is TGTGCCAGCAGCCTCCTTGGACTCTCCTACAATGAGCAGTTCTTC. It encodes CASSLLGLSYNEQFF.

CDR3 sequence: CASSQPWDRPNSPLHF. The CDR3 nucleotides are TGCGCCAGCAGTCAACCCTGGGACAGACCTAATTCACCCCTCCACTTT. This sequence joins TRBV23-1 and TRBJ1-6; 7 bases fit TRBD1. TRBV23-1 falls under the ORF class, with uncertain function. This CDR3 has 16 amino acids. The V segment lost 2 bases and the J segment 6 bases; nucleotides outside the gene matches: 7.

The genes are TRBV19 and TRBJ1-6; 8 bases agree with TRBD1. The CDR3 is made up of 15 amino acids. V was pared by 5 bases and J by 4 bases, with 4 bases of the junction left unmatched. Germline assignment: CDR1 LNHDA and CDR2 SQIVND (reference sequence). CDR3 nucleotide sequence: TGTGCCAGTAGTCAGGGACAGGCATATAATTCACCCCTCCACTTT. Its protein product is CASSQGQAYNSPLHF.

V usage is TRBV10-2 and J usage is TRBJ2-3; D uncertain. The CDR3 covers 10 residues. Germline assignment: CDR1 WSHSY and CDR2 SAAADI. V shed 10 bases and J shed 4 bases, with 6 bases lying between them. The CDR3 bases are TGCGCCACCTCAGCAGATACGCAGTATTTT. Its translation is CATSADTQYF.

The chain uses TRBV10-3 and TRBJ2-3, with D perhaps TRBD2 (6 bases). CDR1 is ENHRY and CDR2 is SYGVKD in the germline V gene. CDR3 length equals 14 residues. With 8 bases removed from V and 5 bases from J, the gap between germline ends came to 17 bases. CDR3 coding DNA: TGTGCCATCCGTCCGGACTATAAGGGAGATACGCAGTATTTT. Translating gives CAIRPDYKGDTQYF.

V is TRBV7-6 and J is TRBJ2-7; 7 bases agree with TRBD1. Germline values: CDR1 SGHVS, CDR2 FNYEAQ. The CDR3 covers 15 residues. V dropped 5 bases and J dropped 4; count of bases not matched to a gene: 11. DNA of the CDR3: TGTGCCAGCAGCCCTTCCGGGACAGCGCAGTACGAGCAGTACTTC. This codes for CASSPSGTAQYEQYF. The full variable domain, with the rest looked up from reference TRBV7-6 and TRBJ2-7, is GAGVSQSPRYKVTKRGQDVALRCDPISGHVSLYWYRQALGQGPEFLTYFNYEAQQDKSGLPNDRFSAERPEGSISTLTIQRTEQRDSAMYRCASSPSGTAQYEQYFGPGTRLTVT.

The genes are TRBV4-1 and TRBJ1-1, with 7 bases that match TRBD1. V shed 5 bases and J 1 base; nucleotides not matched to a gene: 7. The CDR3 is 15 residues long. Germline V gene data show CDR1 as MGHRA and CDR2 as YSYEKL. In nucleotides, the CDR3 is TGCGCCAGCAGCAACGGGAACAGGGGGAACACTGAAGCTTTCTTT. Its translation is CASSNGNRGNTEAFF.